Listed here is a single T cell receptor (beta chain). The antigen is not known. This record comes from a study of T-cell reconstitution after alpha-beta-depleted transplantation in children. Study results and caveats: Several hundred expanded graft clones reportedly supplied alpha-beta T cells about two months after transplant. Counts and diversity of T cells one year after transplant came mostly from newly produced T cells. Surviving thymic progenitors and recipient T cells were the source of high TCRbeta diversity at day 60 in some patients.

The TCRbeta library incorporated unique molecular identifiers. TCRdb passed the PCR reads through MiXCR, listing each CDR3 protein once. This sample has more than 300,000 distinct CDR3 sequences, with 15% to 20% found just once. This CDR3 is 15 amino acids long. J gave up 1 base and V 3 bases, and 4 bases lay outside the gene matches. Germline V gene sequence: CDR1 MDHEN, CDR2 SYDVKM. The chain employs TRBV28 and TRBJ2-3, with 7 bases matching TRBD2. Sample: PBMCs, mostly from graft donor cells, taken 360 days after TCRalphabeta/CD19-depleted stem cell transplant. The sequence derives from a male patient under 10 years old who had a stem cell transplant for acute lymphoblastic leukemia, so the T cells may come from the graft donor. For the CDR3, the DNA is TGTGCCAGCAGTTTTGGTCGGGAGGGCACAGATACGCAGTATTTT. This sequence encodes CASSFGREGTDTQYF.